This entry concerns a single T cell receptor beta chain. Its cognate antigen is unknown. This CDR3 has 16 residues. CDR1 and CDR2 from the germline V gene are MNHNS and SASEGT. V dropped 4 bases and J dropped 5; count of bases not matched to a gene: 7. The study ran its PCR with 60 Vbeta and 13 Jbeta primers. Some clones are missing from TCRdb's copy, which holds only in-frame ones; the method was immunoSEQ multiplex PCR. The sample records fewer than 350,000 clones, around 90% being singletons. These data belong to a study of cytomegalovirus exposure and HLA in healthy donors. Findings and limits, study-wide: Most TCR beta V segments were productive about 90% or about 30% of the time in an earlier analysis.

Sequences were obtained from PBMCs. This receptor was identified in a woman in her late teens or twenties in good health and CMV-seronegative. The rearrangement joins TRBV6-1 to TRBJ2-2; the match to TRBD2 covers 10 bases. The CDR3 spells CASSGGSGGVTGELFF. CDR3 DNA: TGTGCCAGCAGTGGTGGGAGCGGGGGGGTTACCGGGGAGCTGTTTTTT.